The 2 T cell receptor beta chains reported below all come from one sample, sequenced in a study of OX40 agonist ivuxolimab in advanced cancers. Sequencing used immunoSEQ multiplex PCR; TCRdb keeps in-frame clones, though not all of them. The sample consists of about 70,000 clones, just over 85% of them appearing once. Sequences were derived from CD4+ or CD8+ T cells sorted from blood, sampled in a trial of the OX40 agonist ivuxolimab. Every receptor here comes from an adult with an advanced solid tumor such as melanoma, head and neck, liver or kidney cancer.

This chain connects TRBV21-1 to TRBJ2-7; TRBD2 is the table's D call and was not checked against the DNA. TRBV21-1 is a pseudogene locus. This CDR3 contains 18 residues. The CDR3 is CASSPRVSNRRSSYEQYF. CDR3 coding DNA: TGTGCCAGCAGCCCCCGGGTGAGTAACCGAAGGAGCTCCTACGAGCAGTACTTC.

The chain is built from TRBV11-2 and TRBJ2-1; 8 bases fit TRBD2. CDR1 is SGHAT, CDR2 FQNNGV, per germline. The CDR3 length is 17 residues. Trimming at V came to 2 bases and at J to 7 bases, leaving 13 bases not matched to a gene. CDR3 region: CASSLWFLAGGHNEQFF. CDR3 bases: TGTGCCAGCAGCTTATGGTTTCTTGCGGGGGGCCATAATGAGCAGTTCTTC.